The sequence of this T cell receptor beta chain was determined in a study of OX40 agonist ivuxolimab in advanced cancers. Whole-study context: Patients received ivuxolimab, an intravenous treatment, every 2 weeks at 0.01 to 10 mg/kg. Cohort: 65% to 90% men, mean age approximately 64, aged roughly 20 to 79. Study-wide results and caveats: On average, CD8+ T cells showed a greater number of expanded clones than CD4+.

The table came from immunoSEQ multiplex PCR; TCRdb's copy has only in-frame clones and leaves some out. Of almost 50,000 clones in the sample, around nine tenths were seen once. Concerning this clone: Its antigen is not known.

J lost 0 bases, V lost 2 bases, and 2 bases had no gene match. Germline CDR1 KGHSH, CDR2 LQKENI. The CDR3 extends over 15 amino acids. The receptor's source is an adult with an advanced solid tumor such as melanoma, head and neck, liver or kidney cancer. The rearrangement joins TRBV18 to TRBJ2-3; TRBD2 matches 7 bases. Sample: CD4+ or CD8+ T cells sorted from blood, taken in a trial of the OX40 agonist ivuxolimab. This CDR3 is CASSPTSDSTDTQYF. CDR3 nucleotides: TGTGCCAGCTCACCAACTAGCGACAGCACAGATACGCAGTATTTT.